The rows below give T cell receptor beta chains drawn from one sample of a study of early T cells in non-severe SARS-CoV-2 infection. MiXCR, applied by TCRdb to the 5' RACE reads, yields one record per CDR3 protein. The data show tens of thousands of distinct CDR3 sequences, more than 4.5% seen once. The sequenced sample was whole blood. All receptors derive from an adult who was a healthcare worker with PCR-confirmed SARS-CoV-2 infection or an uninfected control (not recorded which). The CDR3 runs from the conserved cysteine through the conserved F or W. Each record gives: D gene, V gene, J gene, clone size, CDR3 protein. The D gene is left open where the match is weak. Each size is once, few or many counts, or a class when the clone is expanded.

d_gene: TRBD1
v_gene: TRBV4-1
j_gene: TRBJ1-2
abundance: many
CDR3aa: CASSQDSDRGDGYTF

d_gene: -
v_gene: TRBV28
j_gene: TRBJ2-7
abundance: many
CDR3aa: CATARSGGYEQYF

d_gene: -
v_gene: TRBV5-8
j_gene: TRBJ2-2
abundance: many
CDR3aa: CASSSPGRGHTGELFF

d_gene: -
v_gene: TRBV5-1
j_gene: TRBJ2-3
abundance: many
CDR3aa: CASSLGASTDTQYF

d_gene: -
v_gene: TRBV21-1
j_gene: TRBJ1-5
abundance: medium-sized
CDR3aa: CASSKSIDRGYSNQPQHF

d_gene: -
v_gene: TRBV27
j_gene: TRBJ2-2
abundance: medium-sized
CDR3aa: CASSFSKANTGELFF

d_gene: -
v_gene: TRBV7-6
j_gene: TRBJ2-5
abundance: many
CDR3aa: CASSRRVQETQYF

d_gene: -
v_gene: TRBV12-3/TRBV12-4
j_gene: TRBJ1-5
abundance: many
CDR3aa: CASSLRQNNQPQHF

d_gene: -
v_gene: TRBV6-5
j_gene: TRBJ2-1
abundance: many
CDR3aa: CASSYSQNNEQFF

d_gene: -
v_gene: TRBV29-1
j_gene: TRBJ2-5
abundance: many
CDR3aa: CSGKDWKETQYF

d_gene: -
v_gene: TRBV20-1
j_gene: TRBJ2-2
abundance: medium-sized
CDR3aa: CSARDHSGYSGELFF